One T cell receptor beta chain is described in this entry. The sample belongs to a study of graft-versus-host responses after intestinal transplantation. The CDR3 sequence is 12 residues long. Germline V gene data show CDR1 as SEHNR and CDR2 as FQNEAQ (reference sequence). Researchers processed graft tissue to release intraepithelial and lamina propria lymphocytes. Produced via immunoSEQ multiplex PCR; TCRdb's table is partial and in-frame only. The sample holds about 17,000 clones, roughly 80% seen once. The TCR comes from a human patient who received an intestinal transplant, so some T cells may come from the graft donor. The sequences come from ileum tissue, collected roughly 490 days after intestinal transplant. V and J are TRBV7-9 and TRBJ2-5; D is unresolved. TRBJ2-7 matches the DNA end more closely, so the J call is doubtful. CDR3: CASSKTRREQYF. CDR3 DNA sequence: TGTGCCAGCAGCAAGACCCGACGCGAGCAGTACTTC.